This T cell receptor beta chain is from a study of blood T cell repertoires in COVID-19. Study-level background: COVID-19 samples from acute and convalescent phases originated in the United States, Italy and Spain.

Germline V gene lookup returns CDR1 KGHSH and CDR2 LQKENI. V was pared by 3 bases and J by 4 bases, with 5 bases of the junction left unmatched. The length of the CDR3 is 15 residues. TCRdb keeps only in-frame clones here, not all; method: immunoSEQ multiplex PCR. This sample yields 100,000 to 150,000 clones, of which 65% to 85% are seen a single time; around 4.5% belongs to the top ten. The sequencing input was peripheral blood. This sequence originates from a woman aged 70 to 79 with acute or convalescent COVID-19. V gene TRBV18 combines with J gene TRBJ1-5, with 8 bases fitting TRBD1. The CDR3 here is CASSPPGQDNQPQHF. CDR3 sequence (DNA): TGTGCCAGCTCACCTCCGGGACAGGATAATCAGCCCCAGCATTTT.